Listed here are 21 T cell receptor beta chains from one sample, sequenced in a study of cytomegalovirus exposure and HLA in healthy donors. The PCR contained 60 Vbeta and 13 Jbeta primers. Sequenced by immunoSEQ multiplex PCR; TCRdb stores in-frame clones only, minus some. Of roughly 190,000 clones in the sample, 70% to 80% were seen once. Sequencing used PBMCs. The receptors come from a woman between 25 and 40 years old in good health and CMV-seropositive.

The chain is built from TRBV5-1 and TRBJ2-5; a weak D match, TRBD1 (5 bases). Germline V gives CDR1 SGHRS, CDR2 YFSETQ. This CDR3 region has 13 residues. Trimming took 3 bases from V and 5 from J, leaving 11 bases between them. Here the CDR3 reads CASSSTVGETQYF. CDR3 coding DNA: TGCGCCAGCAGCTCGACAGTTGGCGAGACCCAGTACTTC.

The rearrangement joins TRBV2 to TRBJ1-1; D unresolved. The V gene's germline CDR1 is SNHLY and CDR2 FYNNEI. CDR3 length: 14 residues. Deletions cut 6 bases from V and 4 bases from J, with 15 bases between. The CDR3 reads CASRPEAWVTEAFF. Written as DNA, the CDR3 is TGTGCCAGCAGGCCTGAGGCGTGGGTCACTGAAGCTTTCTTT.

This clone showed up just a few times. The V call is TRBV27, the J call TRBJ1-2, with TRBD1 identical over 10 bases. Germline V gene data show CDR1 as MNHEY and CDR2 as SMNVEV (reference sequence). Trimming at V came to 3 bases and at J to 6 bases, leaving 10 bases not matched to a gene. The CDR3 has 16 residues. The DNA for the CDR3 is TGTGCCAGCAGTTTCAGTCGGACAGGGGGGATTGATGGCTACACCTTC. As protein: CASSFSRTGGIDGYTF.

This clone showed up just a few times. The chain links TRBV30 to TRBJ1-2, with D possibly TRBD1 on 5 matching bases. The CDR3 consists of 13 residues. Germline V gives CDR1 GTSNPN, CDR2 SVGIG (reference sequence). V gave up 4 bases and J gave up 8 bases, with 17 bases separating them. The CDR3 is CAWMWGRAGGYTF. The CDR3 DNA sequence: TGTGCCTGGATGTGGGGCAGGGCAGGAGGCTACACCTTC.

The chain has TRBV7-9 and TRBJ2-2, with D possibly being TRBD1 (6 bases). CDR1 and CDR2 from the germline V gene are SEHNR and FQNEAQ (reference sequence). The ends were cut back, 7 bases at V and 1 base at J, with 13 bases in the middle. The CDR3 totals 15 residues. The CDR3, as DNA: TGTGCCAGCACCCCCCGAGGGGGGAACACCGGGGAGCTGTTTTTT. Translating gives CASTPRGGNTGELFF.

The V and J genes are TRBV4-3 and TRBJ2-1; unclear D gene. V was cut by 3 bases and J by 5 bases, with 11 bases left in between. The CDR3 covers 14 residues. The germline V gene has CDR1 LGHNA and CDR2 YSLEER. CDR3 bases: TGCGCCAGCAGCCATCGACCCGAGGACAATGAGCAGTTCTTC. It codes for CASSHRPEDNEQFF.

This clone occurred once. CDR3: CATSRGTGGRANYGYTF. The CDR3 DNA reads TGTGCCACCAGCAGGGGCACAGGGGGAAGAGCTAACTATGGCTACACCTTC. The chain joins TRBV15 to TRBJ1-2; 8 nucleotides align to TRBD1. Germline assignment: CDR1 LNHNV and CDR2 YYDKDF (reference sequence). Trimming removed 3 bases from V and 0 bases from J; junction bases left unmatched: 9. CDR3 size: 17 residues.

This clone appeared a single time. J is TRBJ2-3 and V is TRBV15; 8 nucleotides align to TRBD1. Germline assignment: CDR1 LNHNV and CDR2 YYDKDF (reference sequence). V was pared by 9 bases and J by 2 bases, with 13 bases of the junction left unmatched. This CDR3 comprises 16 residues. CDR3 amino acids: CATRPRTGSYTDTQYF. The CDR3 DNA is TGTGCCACTCGGCCCCGGACAGGGTCTTACACAGATACGCAGTATTTT. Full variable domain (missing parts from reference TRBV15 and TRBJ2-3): DAMVIQNPRYQVTQFGKPVTLSCSQTLNHNVMYWYQQKSSQAPKLLFHYYDKDFNNEADTPDNFQSRRPNTSFCFLDIRSPGLGDTAMYLCATRPRTGSYTDTQYFGPGTRLTVL.

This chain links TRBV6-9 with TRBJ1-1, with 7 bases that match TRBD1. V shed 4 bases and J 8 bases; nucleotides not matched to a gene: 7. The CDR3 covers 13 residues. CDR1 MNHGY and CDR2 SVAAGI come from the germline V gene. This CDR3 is CASSSDRASEAFF. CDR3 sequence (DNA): TGTGCCAGCAGTTCAGACAGGGCGTCCGAAGCTTTCTTT.

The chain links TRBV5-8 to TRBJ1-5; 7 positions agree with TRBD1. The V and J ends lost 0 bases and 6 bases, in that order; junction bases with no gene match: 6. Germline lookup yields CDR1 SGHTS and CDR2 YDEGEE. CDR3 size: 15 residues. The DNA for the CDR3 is TGTGCCAGCAGCTTGGAAGGGGGCGCAGGTCAGCCCCAGCATTTT. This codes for CASSLEGGAGQPQHF.

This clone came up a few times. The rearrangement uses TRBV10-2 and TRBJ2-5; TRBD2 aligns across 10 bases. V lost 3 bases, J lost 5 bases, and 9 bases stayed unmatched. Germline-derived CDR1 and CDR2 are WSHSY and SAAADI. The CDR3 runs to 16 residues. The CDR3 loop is CASSEERGGLRETQYF. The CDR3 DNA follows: TGCGCCAGCAGTGAAGAGCGGGGGGGCCTCAGGGAGACCCAGTACTTC.

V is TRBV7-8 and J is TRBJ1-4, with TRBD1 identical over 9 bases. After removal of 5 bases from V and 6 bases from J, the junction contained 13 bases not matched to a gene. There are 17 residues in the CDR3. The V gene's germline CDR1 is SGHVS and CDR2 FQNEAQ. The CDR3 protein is CASSVRDREWGDEKLFF. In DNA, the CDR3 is TGTGCCAGCAGCGTCCGGGACAGGGAATGGGGAGATGAAAAACTGTTTTTT.

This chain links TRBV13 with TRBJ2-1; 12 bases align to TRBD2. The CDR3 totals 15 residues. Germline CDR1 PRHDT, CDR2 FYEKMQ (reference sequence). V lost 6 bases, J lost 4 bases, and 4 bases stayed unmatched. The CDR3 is CASRYGLAGYNEQFF. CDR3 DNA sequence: TGTGCCAGCAGATATGGACTAGCGGGATACAATGAGCAGTTCTTC.

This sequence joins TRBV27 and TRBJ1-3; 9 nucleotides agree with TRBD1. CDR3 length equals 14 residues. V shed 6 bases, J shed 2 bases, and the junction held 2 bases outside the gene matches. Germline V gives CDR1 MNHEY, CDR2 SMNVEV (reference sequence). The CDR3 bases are TGTGCCAGCAGCCGGACAGGGGCTGGAAACACCATATATTTT. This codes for CASSRTGAGNTIYF.

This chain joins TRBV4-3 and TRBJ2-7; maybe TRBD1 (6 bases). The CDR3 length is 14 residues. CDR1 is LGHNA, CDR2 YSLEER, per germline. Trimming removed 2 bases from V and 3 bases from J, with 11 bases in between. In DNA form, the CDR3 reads TGCGCCAGCAGCCAAAGGGCAGGGGACTACGAGCAGTACTTC. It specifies CASSQRAGDYEQYF.

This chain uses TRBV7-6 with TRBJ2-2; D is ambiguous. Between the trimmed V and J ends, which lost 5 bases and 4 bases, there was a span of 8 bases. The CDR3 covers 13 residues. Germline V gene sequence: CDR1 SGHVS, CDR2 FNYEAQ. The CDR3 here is CASSALATGELFF. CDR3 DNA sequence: TGTGCCAGCAGCGCCCTGGCCACCGGGGAGCTGTTTTTT.

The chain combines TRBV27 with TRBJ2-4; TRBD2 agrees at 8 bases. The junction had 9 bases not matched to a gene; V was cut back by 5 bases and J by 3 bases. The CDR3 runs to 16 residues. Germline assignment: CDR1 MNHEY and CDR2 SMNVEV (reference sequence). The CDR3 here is CASSTNGGAVKNIQYF. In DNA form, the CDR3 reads TGTGCCAGCAGTACCAACGGGGGGGCCGTCAAAAACATTCAGTACTTC.

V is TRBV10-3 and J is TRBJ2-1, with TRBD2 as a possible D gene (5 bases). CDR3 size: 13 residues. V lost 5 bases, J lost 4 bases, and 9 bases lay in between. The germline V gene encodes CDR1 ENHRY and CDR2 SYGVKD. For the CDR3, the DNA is TGTGCCATCAGTAGGACTCCTTACAATGAGCAGTTCTTC. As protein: CAISRTPYNEQFF.

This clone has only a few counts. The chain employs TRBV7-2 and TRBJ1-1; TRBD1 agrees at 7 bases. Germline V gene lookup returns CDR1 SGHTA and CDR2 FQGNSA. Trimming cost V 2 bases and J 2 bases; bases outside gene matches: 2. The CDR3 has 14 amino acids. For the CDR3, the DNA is TGTGCCAGCAGCTTACAGGGGGAAAACACTGAAGCTTTCTTT. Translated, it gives CASSLQGENTEAFF. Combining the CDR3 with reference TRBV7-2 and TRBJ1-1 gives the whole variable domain GAGVSQSPSNKVTEKGKDVELRCDPISGHTALYWYRQSLGQGLEFLIYFQGNSAPDKSGLPSDRFSAERTGGSVSTLTIQRTQQEDSAVYLCASSLQGENTEAFFGQGTRLTVV.

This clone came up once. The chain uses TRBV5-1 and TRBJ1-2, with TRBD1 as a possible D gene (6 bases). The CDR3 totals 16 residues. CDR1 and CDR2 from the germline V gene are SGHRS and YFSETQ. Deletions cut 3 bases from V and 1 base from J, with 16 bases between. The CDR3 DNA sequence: TGCGCCAGCAGCTCCCGAACAGGGCACTTTAACTATGGCTACACCTTC. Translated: CASSSRTGHFNYGYTF.

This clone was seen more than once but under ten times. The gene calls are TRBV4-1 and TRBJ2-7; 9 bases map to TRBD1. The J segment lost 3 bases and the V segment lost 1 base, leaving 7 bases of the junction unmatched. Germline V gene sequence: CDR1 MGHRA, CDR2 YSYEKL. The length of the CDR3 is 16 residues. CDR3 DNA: TGCGCCAGCAGCCAAGCTAGACAGGGGGGCGGCTACGAGCAGTACTTC. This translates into CASSQARQGGGYEQYF.